This entry lists 23 T cell receptor beta chains sequenced from one sample in a study of T cells in women clearing cervical HPV infection. This table comes from immunoSEQ multiplex PCR, and its TCRdb copy is limited to in-frame clones, with some not included. The repertoire table contains more than 45,000 clones. The sequenced sample was blood buffy coat. All receptors derive from a woman between 18 and 70 years old with a cervical HPV16 infection that either progressed to CIN3+ or cleared (not recorded which).

For this clone: The read finishes 3 residues shy of the CDR3 end, and the germline J gene is used to complete it. This chain links TRBV18 with TRBJ2-4, with a tentative D call TRBD2 (6 bases). Deletions cut 2 bases from V and 3 bases from J, with 17 bases between. Germline CDR1 is KGHSH and CDR2 is LQKENI. This CDR3 region has 17 residues. CDR3 bases read: TGTGCCAGCTCACCAGTGGTGGCGGGGTCAGTCAAAAACATT. It yields the protein CASSPVVAGSVKNI. In full, the CDR3 is CASSPVVAGSVKNIQYF.

Turning to this clone: The read ends 3 residues before the CDR3 terminus; that terminus is restored from the germline J gene. The J gene is TRBJ2-2, the V gene TRBV11-3, with TRBD1 matching 7 bases. CDR1 is SGHNT and CDR2 is YENEEA in the germline V gene. V lost 4 bases and J lost 0; bases outside the gene matches: 2. The CDR3 is 15 residues long. The covered CDR3 bases are TGTGCCAGCAGCTCCGGGACAGCGAACACCGGGGAG. Translating it yields CASSSGTANTGE. The whole CDR3 protein is CASSSGTANTGELFF.

In the case of this clone: Read data end 3 residues before the CDR3 end; the end is taken from the germline J gene. This rearrangement joins TRBV28 to TRBJ1-2; maybe TRBD1 (6 bases). Germline V gene sequence: CDR1 MDHEN, CDR2 SYDVKM. The CDR3 runs 13 residues. V was cut by 5 bases and J by 3 bases, with 10 bases left in between. The part of the CDR3 DNA that was read is TGTGCCAGCAGTAGAGCAGGGGACTATGGC. It specifies CASSRAGDYG. The complete CDR3 protein is CASSRAGDYGYTF.

Concerning this clone: The read terminates 3 residues before the CDR3 end, so the remaining end is supplied by the germline J gene. V usage is TRBV10-3 and J usage is TRBJ2-7; 9 nucleotides align to TRBD2. Trimming cost V 1 base and J 4 bases; bases outside gene matches: 5. The CDR3 has 15 residues. Looked up from germline, CDR1 is ENHRY and CDR2 is SYGVKD. The CDR3 bases that were read are TGTGCCATCAGTGAGTGGACTAGCGATCAATACGAG. Its translation: CAISEWTSDQYE. The complete CDR3 reads CAISEWTSDQYEQYF.

Notes on this clone: With the read ending 3 residues before the CDR3 end, the germline J gene is used to fill in that end. The V call is TRBV10-3, the J call TRBJ2-7, with D tentatively TRBD1 (6 bases). The CDR3 covers 12 residues. Trimming left V 7 bases short and J 6 bases short, with 13 bases between. In germline, CDR1 is ENHRY, CDR2 SYGVKD. The CDR3 DNA, read in part, is TGTGCCATCACCCCAACAGGGAGCGAG. This sequence encodes CAITPTGSE. The whole CDR3 sequence reads CAITPTGSEQYF.

Remarks on this clone: The sequenced fragment ends 3 residues before the CDR3 boundary, so the rest is inferred from the germline J gene. V usage is TRBV5-1 and J usage is TRBJ1-1; 10 bases match TRBD1. The CDR3 runs 14 residues. Germline values: CDR1 SGHRS, CDR2 YFSETQ. The ends lost 2 bases at V and 4 bases at J; junction bases unmatched: 2. CDR3 amino acids: CASSLGTGATEAFF. The CDR3 DNA, read in part, is TGCGCCAGCAGCTTAGGGACAGGGGCCACTGAA.

In regard to this clone: The missing CDR3 end, 3 residues past where the read stops, is filled in from the germline J gene. The rearrangement joins TRBV11-2 to TRBJ2-3; D gene unclear. The CDR3 length is 15 residues. V was pared by 1 base and J by 0 bases, with 8 bases between. Germline assignment: CDR1 SGHAT and CDR2 FQNNGV. The CDR3 reads CASSLGPVSTDTQYF. The covered CDR3 bases are TGTGCCAGCAGCTTAGGGCCAGTTAGCACAGATACG.

A remark on this clone: The CDR3 is cut off 3 residues early in the read; its end comes from the germline J gene. The chain joins TRBV5-1 to TRBJ2-1; 8 bases align to TRBD2. The CDR3 consists of 13 residues. Germline assignment: CDR1 SGHRS and CDR2 YFSETQ. V trimming: 2 bases; J trimming: 6 bases; junction bases outside the gene matches: 1. The CDR3 loop reads CASSFTSGNEQFF. The CDR3 bases that were read are TGCGCCAGCAGCTTCACTAGCGGCAATGAG.

Partial CDR3 DNA: TGTGCCAGCAGTTACTCGGGTAGCGGGGGATGGGATGAG. Its translation: CASSYSGSGGWDE. The full CDR3 reads CASSYSGSGGWDEQFF. V is TRBV6-2 or TRBV6-3 and J is TRBJ2-1; 9 bases map to TRBD2. The read falls 3 residues short of the CDR3 end, and the missing part is taken from the germline J gene. CDR3 length equals 16 residues. V shed 0 bases and J 8 bases; nucleotides not matched to a gene: 8. Germline CDR1 MNHEY, CDR2 SVGEGT.

About this clone itself: The read ends 3 residues before the CDR3 terminus; that terminus is restored from the germline J gene. The chain combines TRBV11-2 with TRBJ1-1, with 8 bases lining up with TRBD1. CDR3 length: 15 residues. The V and J ends lost 5 bases and 7 bases, in that order; junction bases with no gene match: 12. The germline gives CDR1 SGHAT, CDR2 FQNNGV. The sequenced part of the CDR3 DNA is TGTGCCAGCAGCCGTTCAGGGGGCTCAACTGGTGAA. Translated: CASSRSGGSTGE. Given in full, the CDR3 is CASSRSGGSTGEAFF.

The sequenced CDR3 bases are TGTGCCAGCAGCTTTTACCTAGCGGCATACGAG. Its protein product is CASSFYLAAYE. The whole CDR3 is CASSFYLAAYEQYF. This chain connects TRBV5-5 to TRBJ2-7, with 7 bases that match TRBD2. Read data end 3 residues before the CDR3 end; the end is taken from the germline J gene. Looked up from germline, CDR1 is SGHKS and CDR2 is YYEKEE (reference sequence). The length of the CDR3 is 14 residues. V lost 2 bases to trimming and J lost 4 bases; unmatched junction nucleotides: 6.

As regards this clone: Read data end 3 residues before the CDR3 end; the end is taken from the germline J gene. The chain combines TRBV5-6 with TRBJ1-2; D is unresolved. Germline loops: CDR1 SGHDT, CDR2 YYEEEE. V gave up 4 bases and J gave up 3 bases, with 10 bases separating them. The CDR3 length is 13 residues. CDR3 protein: CASSPGIDYGYTF. Incomplete CDR3 DNA: TGTGCCAGCAGCCCAGGAATCGACTATGGC.

Notes on this clone: The read gets to within 3 residues of the CDR3 end, and the germline J gene fills in the rest. This chain connects TRBV20-1 to TRBJ1-5; TRBD1 matches 10 bases. CDR3 length: 13 amino acids. V lost 5 bases and J lost 6; bases outside the gene matches: 4. Germline V gene sequence: CDR1 DFQATT, CDR2 SNEGSKA (reference sequence). The CDR3 bases that were read are TGCAGTGCTGCCGACAGGGGGCTTCAGCCC. Amino acids: CSAADRGLQP. The full CDR3 is CSAADRGLQPQHF.

Remarks on this clone: The CDR3 end lies 3 residues beyond the end of the read and is filled in from the germline J gene. The chain couples TRBV20-1 to TRBJ2-1; D is unresolved. V was cut by 2 bases and J by 1 base, with 6 bases left in between. The CDR3 has 13 residues. Germline-derived CDR1 and CDR2 are DFQATT and SNEGSKA (reference sequence). CDR3 sequence reads: CSARRVSYNEQFF. The covered CDR3 bases are TGCAGTGCTAGACGGGTTTCCTACAATGAG.

Details on this clone: The read falls 3 residues short of the CDR3 end, and the missing part is taken from the germline J gene. The chain couples TRBV12-3 or TRBV12-4 to TRBJ1-2, with a weak D call TRBD1 (6 bases). Deletions cut 1 base from V and 4 bases from J, with 13 bases between. The CDR3 is 15 amino acids. The CDR3 sequence: CASSLEPGQGYGYTF. The sequenced CDR3 bases are TGTGCCAGCAGTTTAGAACCGGGACAAGGCTATGGC.

About this clone: The read terminates 3 residues before the CDR3 end, so the remaining end is supplied by the germline J gene. The chain joins TRBV19 to TRBJ2-2, with 8 bases fitting TRBD2. V gave up 4 bases and J gave up 8 bases; unmatched junction bases: 6. Per the germline V gene, CDR1 is LNHDA and CDR2 is SQIVND (reference sequence). The CDR3 has 14 residues. Incomplete CDR3 DNA: TGTGCCAGTAGTACCTCGGGGGGGCTTGGGGAG. Protein sequence: CASSTSGGLGE. The CDR3 in its entirety is CASSTSGGLGELFF.

This CDR3 is CASSRSQPGTDTQYF. The sequenced CDR3 bases are TGCGCCAGCAGCAGATCCCAACCGGGCACAGATACG. This chain connects TRBV5-1 to TRBJ2-3; D is unresolved. The sequence runs out 3 residues before the end of the CDR3; the remainder is reconstructed from the germline J gene. There are 15 residues in the CDR3. Trimming left V 4 bases short and J 1 base short, with 13 bases between. Germline CDR1 is SGHRS and CDR2 is YFSETQ.

Comments on this clone: The CDR3 extends 3 residues past the end of the read, so its final part is completed from the germline J gene. The chain uses TRBV11-3 and TRBJ2-3; TRBD2 matches 9 bases. The J segment lost 4 bases and the V segment lost 5 bases, leaving 7 bases of the junction unmatched. Per the germline V gene, CDR1 is SGHNT and CDR2 is YENEEA. The length of the CDR3 is 15 residues. CDR3 DNA (partial): TGTGCCAGCAGCCATGGGCGGGGGGGATCAGATACG. Protein: CASSHGRGGSDT. The full CDR3 protein reads CASSHGRGGSDTQYF. The full variable domain, with the rest looked up from reference TRBV11-3 and TRBJ2-3, is EAGVVQSPRYKIIEKKQPVAFWCNPISGHNTLYWYLQNLGQGPELLIRYENEEAVDDSQLPKDRFSAERLKGVDSTLKIQPAELGDSAVYLCASSHGRGGSDTQYFGPGTRLTVL.

To note about this clone: The missing CDR3 end, 3 residues past where the read stops, is filled in from the germline J gene. Other nucleotide sequences from this sample produce the same CDR3. V usage is TRBV19 and J usage is TRBJ2-2; TRBD1 matches 8 bases. V shed 6 bases and J 3 bases; nucleotides not matched to a gene: 3. The CDR3 spans 14 residues. CDR1 and CDR2 from the germline V gene are LNHDA and SQIVND (reference sequence). CDR3 DNA, as far as it was read: TGTGCCAGTAGAGGACAGGGCTACACCGGGGAG. Translated, it gives CASRGQGYTGE. The whole CDR3 region reads CASRGQGYTGELFF.

Turning to this clone: The CDR3 goes on 3 residues after the read ends, and that part is filled in from the germline J gene. The chain is built from TRBV9 and TRBJ2-1, with TRBD2 matching over 11 bases. V was pared by 4 bases and J by 3 bases, with 3 bases of the junction left unmatched. This CDR3 region has 15 residues. The germline V gene encodes CDR1 SGDLS and CDR2 YYNGEE. The chain's CDR3 is CASSSLAGGYNEQFF. The DNA read from the CDR3 is TGTGCCAGCAGCTCGCTAGCGGGGGGCTACAATGAG. Together with reference TRBV9 and TRBJ2-1, the CDR3 gives the full variable domain: DSGVTQTPKHLITATGQRVTLRCSPRSGDLSVYWYQQSLDQGLQFLIQYYNGEERAKGNILERFSAQQFPDLHSELNLSSLELGDSALYFCASSSLAGGYNEQFFGPGTRLTVL.

To note about this clone: The CDR3 goes on 3 residues after the read ends, and that part is filled in from the germline J gene. V usage is TRBV12-3 or TRBV12-4 and J usage is TRBJ2-3, with 7 bases that match TRBD2. CDR3 length equals 14 residues. V was pared by 3 bases and J by 1 base, with 1 base of the junction left unmatched. This chain's CDR3 is CASSFRGGTDTQYF. The CDR3 DNA, read in part, is TGTGCCAGCAGTTTTCGGGGGGGCACAGATACG.

With respect to this clone: The read ends 3 residues early relative to the CDR3; the germline J gene fills the gap. The genes are TRBV18 and TRBJ2-5; 10 bases are a match to TRBD2. Germline V lookup: CDR1 KGHSH, CDR2 LQKENI. The CDR3 extends over 15 amino acids. V shed 2 bases and J 3 bases; nucleotides not matched to a gene: 3. The DNA read from the CDR3 is TGTGCCAGCTCACCAGCTAGCGGGAGAAAAGAGACC. It is translated as CASSPASGRKET. From start to end, the CDR3 is CASSPASGRKETQYF.

About this clone: The read halts 3 residues ahead of the CDR3 end, with the missing end drawn from the germline J gene. The chain recombines TRBV28 with TRBJ2-3, with 7 nucleotides matching TRBD1. The CDR3 is 16 amino acids. V was clipped by 6 bases and J by 8 bases; unmatched bases: 17. From germline, CDR1 is MDHEN and CDR2 SYDVKM. The covered CDR3 bases are TGTGCCAGCAGCTTCATCCGGGACAGTTCTGCGAGTACG. It specifies CASSFIRDSSAST. The whole CDR3 is CASSFIRDSSASTQYF. The whole variable domain, remainder taken from reference TRBV28 and TRBJ2-3, is DVKVTQSSRYLVKRTGEKVFLECVQDMDHENMFWYRQDPGLGLRLIYFSYDVKMKEKGDIPEGYSVSREKKERFSLILESASTNQTSMYLCASSFIRDSSASTQYFGPGTRLTVL.